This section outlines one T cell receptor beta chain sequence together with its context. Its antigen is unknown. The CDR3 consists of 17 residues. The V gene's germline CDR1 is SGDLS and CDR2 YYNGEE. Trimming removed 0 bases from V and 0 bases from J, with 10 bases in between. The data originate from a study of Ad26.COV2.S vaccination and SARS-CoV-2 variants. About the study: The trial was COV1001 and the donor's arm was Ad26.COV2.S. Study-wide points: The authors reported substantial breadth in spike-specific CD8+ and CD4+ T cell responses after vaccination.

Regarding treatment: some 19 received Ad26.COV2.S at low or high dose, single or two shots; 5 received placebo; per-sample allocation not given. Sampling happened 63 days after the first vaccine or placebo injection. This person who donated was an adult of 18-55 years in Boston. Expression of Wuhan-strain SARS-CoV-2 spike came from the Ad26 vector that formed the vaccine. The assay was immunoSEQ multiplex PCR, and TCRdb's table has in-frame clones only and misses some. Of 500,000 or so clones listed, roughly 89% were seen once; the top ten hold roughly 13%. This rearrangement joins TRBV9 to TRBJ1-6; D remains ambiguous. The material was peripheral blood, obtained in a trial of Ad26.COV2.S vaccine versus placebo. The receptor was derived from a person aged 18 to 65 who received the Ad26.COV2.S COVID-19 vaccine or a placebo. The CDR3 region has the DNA TGTGCCAGCAGCGTAGGGAAGAGGAGCTCCTATAATTCACCCCTCCACTTT. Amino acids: CASSVGKRSSYNSPLHF.